This is a list of T cell receptor beta chains from one sample in a study of T cell responses to AZD1222 COVID-19 vaccine. Data came from immunoSEQ multiplex PCR; TCRdb stores just in-frame clones and leaves some out. The sample holds about 150,000 clones; more than 75% are singletons and the top ten take about 9.8%. This material consisted of peripheral blood, taken 28 days after the second AZD1222 dose. Receptors were obtained from an adult who received the AZD1222 COVID-19 vaccine. CDR3s include the opening cysteine and the closing phenylalanine or tryptophan. A D gene is named only where the DNA matches it firmly. Clone size is given for some rows only: seen once, a few or many times, or a class if the clone is expanded.

V gene	J gene	D gene	clone size	CDR3 protein	CDR3 DNA
TRBV27	TRBJ2-7	NA	NA	CVVGRAYEQYF	TGTGTCGTTGGTCGGGCCTACGAGCAGTACTTC
TRBV5-1	TRBJ2-3	NA	NA	CASGPEGGAPRTLSAGGTDTQYF	TGCGCCAGCGGCCCCGAGGGGGGGGCGCCCAGAACCTTAAGCGCGGGGGGCACAGATACGCAGTATTTT
TRBV28	TRBJ1-4	NA	NA	CASMRLINEKLFF	TGTGCCAGCATGCGGCTTATTAATGAAAAACTGTTTTTT
TRBV7-9	TRBJ1-2	NA	once	CASSLTIGVNYGYTF	TGTGCCAGCAGCTTAACTATCGGCGTTAACTATGGCTACACCTTC
TRBV28	TRBJ2-1	NA	NA	CASSRLVEQFF	TGTGCCAGCAGTCGGCTGGTTGAGCAGTTCTTC
TRBV18	TRBJ1-6	NA	NA	CASSLHKGVDSPLHF	TGTGCCAGCTCACTGCACAAGGGGGTGGATTCACCCCTCCACTTT
TRBV19	TRBJ2-1	TRBD2	few	CASSAQTSGSANEQFF	TGTGCCAGTAGTGCGCAGACTAGCGGGAGCGCTAATGAGCAGTTCTTC
TRBV3-1/TRBV3-2	TRBJ2-3	TRBD2	NA	CASSLGLADGTDTQYF	TGTGCCAGCAGCCTGGGACTAGCAGACGGCACAGATACGCAGTATTTT
TRBV28	TRBJ2-1	NA	NA	CASSFGGLGGNEQFF	TGTGCCAGCAGTTTCGGAGGCCTAGGGGGAAATGAGCAGTTCTTC
TRBV10-3	TRBJ1-5	TRBD1	few	CAIKGQGAPAQHF	TGTGCCATCAAGGGACAGGGGGCGCCGGCCCAGCATTTT
TRBV24-1	TRBJ2-2	NA	once	CATSELDAGELFF	TGTGCCACCAGTGAGCTTGACGCCGGGGAGCTGTTTTTT